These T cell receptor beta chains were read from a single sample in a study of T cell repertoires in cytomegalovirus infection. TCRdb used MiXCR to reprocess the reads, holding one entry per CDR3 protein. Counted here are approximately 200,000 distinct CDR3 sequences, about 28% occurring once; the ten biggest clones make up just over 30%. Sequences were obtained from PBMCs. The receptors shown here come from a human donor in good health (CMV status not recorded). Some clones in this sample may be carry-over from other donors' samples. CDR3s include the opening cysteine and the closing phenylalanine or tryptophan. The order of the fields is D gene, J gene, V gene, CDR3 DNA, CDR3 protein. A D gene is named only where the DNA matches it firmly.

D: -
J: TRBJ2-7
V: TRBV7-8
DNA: TGTGCCAGCAGCGCGCACCTTGGGACAACCTACGAGCAGTACTTC
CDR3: CASSAHLGTTYEQYF

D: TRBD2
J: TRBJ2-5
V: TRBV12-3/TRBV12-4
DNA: TGTGCCAGCAGGCCTGGAGGACTAGCTAGCCAAGAGACCCAGTACTTC
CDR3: CASRPGGLASQETQYF

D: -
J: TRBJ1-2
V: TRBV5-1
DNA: TGCGCCAGCAGCTTGCTAGGGGCTGATGGCTACACCTTC
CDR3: CASSLLGADGYTF

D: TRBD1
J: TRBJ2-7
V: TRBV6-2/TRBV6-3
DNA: TGTGCCAGCACAGGAAGTGGCGGGACAGGGGGTCTCTACGAGCAGTACTTC
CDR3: CASTGSGGTGGLYEQYF

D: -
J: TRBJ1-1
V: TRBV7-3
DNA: TGTGCCAGCAGCTTAACTTCTGGCAGAATGAACACTGAAGCTTTCTTT
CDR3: CASSLTSGRMNTEAFF

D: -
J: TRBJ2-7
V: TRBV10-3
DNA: TGTGCCATCAGCTTAACCAAGGGTCTTTCCTACGAGCAGTACTTC
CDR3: CAISLTKGLSYEQYF

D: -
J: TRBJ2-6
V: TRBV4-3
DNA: TGCGCCAGCAGCCCCACGGTGGGCGGGATGGGCTCTGGGGCCAACGTCCTGACTTTC
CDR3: CASSPTVGGMGSGANVLTF

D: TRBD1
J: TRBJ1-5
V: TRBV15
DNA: TGTGCCACCAGCAGAGGCTCGACAGGGAGGAATCAGCCCCAGCATTTT
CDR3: CATSRGSTGRNQPQHF

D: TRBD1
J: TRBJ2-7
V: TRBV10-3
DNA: TGTGCCATCAGTCAAGTCGGGACAGGGGGCCTCGAGCAGTACTTC
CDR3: CAISQVGTGGLEQYF

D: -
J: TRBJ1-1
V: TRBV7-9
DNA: TGTGCCAGCAGCGCACTAGGGGCGAACACTGAAGCTTTCTTT
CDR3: CASSALGANTEAFF